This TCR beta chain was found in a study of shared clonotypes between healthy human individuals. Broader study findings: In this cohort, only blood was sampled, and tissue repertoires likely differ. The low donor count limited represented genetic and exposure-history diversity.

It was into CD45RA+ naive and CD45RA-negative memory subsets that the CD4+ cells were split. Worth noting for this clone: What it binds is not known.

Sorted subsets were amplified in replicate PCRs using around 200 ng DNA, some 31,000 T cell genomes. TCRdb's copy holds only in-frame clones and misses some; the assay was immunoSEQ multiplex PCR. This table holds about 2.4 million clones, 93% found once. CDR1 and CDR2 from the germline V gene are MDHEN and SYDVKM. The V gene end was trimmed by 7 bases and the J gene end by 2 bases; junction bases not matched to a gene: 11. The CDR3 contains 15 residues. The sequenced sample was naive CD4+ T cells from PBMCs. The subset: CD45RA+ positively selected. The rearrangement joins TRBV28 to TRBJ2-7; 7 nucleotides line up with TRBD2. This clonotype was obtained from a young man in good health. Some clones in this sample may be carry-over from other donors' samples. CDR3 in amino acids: CASNTAGAGPYEQYF. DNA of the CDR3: TGTGCCAGCAACACGGCGGGAGCCGGACCCTACGAGCAGTACTTC.